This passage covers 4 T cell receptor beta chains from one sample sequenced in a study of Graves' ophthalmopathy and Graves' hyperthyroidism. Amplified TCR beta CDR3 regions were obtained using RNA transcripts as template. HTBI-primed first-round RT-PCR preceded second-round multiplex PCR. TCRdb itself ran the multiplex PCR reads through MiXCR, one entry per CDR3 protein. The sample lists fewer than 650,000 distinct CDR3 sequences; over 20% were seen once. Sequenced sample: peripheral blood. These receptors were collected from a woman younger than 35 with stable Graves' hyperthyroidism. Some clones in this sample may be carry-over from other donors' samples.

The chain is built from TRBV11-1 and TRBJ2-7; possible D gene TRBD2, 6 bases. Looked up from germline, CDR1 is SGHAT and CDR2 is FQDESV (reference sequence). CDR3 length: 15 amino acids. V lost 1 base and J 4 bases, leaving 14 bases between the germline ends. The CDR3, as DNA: TGTGCCAGCAGCTTAGTGGTGCGGGGCGTTTACGAGCAGTACTTC. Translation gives CASSLVVRGVYEQYF.

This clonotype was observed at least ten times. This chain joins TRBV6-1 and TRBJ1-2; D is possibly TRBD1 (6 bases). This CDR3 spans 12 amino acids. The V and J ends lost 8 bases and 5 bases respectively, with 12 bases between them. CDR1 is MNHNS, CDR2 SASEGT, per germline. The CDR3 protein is CASSQGPYGYTF. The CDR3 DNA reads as TGTGCCAGCTCTCAGGGGCCGTATGGCTACACCTTC.

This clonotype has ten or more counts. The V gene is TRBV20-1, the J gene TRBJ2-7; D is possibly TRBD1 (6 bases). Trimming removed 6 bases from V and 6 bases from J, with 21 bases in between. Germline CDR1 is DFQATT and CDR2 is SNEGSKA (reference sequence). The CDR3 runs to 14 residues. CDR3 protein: CSAEDGTIGGEQYF. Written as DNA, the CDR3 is TGCAGTGCCGAAGACGGGACAATTGGAGGCGAGCAGTACTTC.

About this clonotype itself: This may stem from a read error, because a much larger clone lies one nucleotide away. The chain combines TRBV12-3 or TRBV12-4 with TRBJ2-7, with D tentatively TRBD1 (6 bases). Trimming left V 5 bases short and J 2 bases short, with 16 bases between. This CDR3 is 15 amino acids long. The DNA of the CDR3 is TGTGCCAGCAGTCATACAGGGACCGCACCCTACGAGCAGTACTTC. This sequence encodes CASSHTGTAPYEQYF.